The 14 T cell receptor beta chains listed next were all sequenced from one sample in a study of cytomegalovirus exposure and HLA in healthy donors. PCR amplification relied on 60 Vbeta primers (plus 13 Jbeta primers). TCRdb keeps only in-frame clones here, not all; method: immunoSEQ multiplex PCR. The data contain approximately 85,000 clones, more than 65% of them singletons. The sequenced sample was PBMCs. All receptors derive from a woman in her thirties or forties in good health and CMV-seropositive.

The CDR3 DNA reads as TGTGCCAGCTCACCACCGGACCGAGGGGGCTACACCTTC. Translating it yields CASSPPDRGGYTF. The V gene is TRBV18, the J gene TRBJ1-2; no firm D call. CDR1 KGHSH and CDR2 LQKENI come from the germline V gene. This CDR3 contains 13 residues. Between the trimmed V and J ends, which lost 0 bases and 8 bases, there was a span of 10 bases.

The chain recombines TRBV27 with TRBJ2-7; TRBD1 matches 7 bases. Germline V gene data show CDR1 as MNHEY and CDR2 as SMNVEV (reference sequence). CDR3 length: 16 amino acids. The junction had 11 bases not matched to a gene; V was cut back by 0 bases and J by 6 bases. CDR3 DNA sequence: TGTGCCAGCAGTTTATCGACAGGGTCCAGGTGGATCGAGCAGTACTTC. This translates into CASSLSTGSRWIEQYF.

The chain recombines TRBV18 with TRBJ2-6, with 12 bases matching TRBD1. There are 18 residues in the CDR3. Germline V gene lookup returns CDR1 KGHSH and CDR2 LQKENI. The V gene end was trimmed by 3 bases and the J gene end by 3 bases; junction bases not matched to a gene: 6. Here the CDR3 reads CASSPKGTGGFGANVLTF. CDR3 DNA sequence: TGTGCCAGCTCACCGAAAGGGACAGGGGGCTTTGGGGCCAACGTCCTGACTTTC. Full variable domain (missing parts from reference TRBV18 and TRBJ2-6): NAGVMQNPRHLVRRRGQEARLRCSPMKGHSHVYWYRQLPEEGLKFMVYLQKENIIDESGMPKERFSAEFPKEGPSILRIQQVVRGDSAAYFCASSPKGTGGFGANVLTFGAGSRLTVL.

CDR3 nucleotide sequence: TGTGCCAGCAGCCCTACAGCCTACACCGGGGAGCTGTTTTTT. It is translated as CASSPTAYTGELFF. This chain uses TRBV7-2 with TRBJ2-2, with D uncertain. The germline CDR1 and CDR2 sequences are SGHTA and FQGNSA. Deletions cut 5 bases from V and 3 bases from J, with 10 bases between. The length of the CDR3 is 14 residues.

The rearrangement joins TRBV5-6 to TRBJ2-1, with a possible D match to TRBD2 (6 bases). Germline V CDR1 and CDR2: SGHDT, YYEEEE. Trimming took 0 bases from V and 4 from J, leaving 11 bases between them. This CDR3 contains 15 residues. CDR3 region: CASSLGLGEYNEQFF. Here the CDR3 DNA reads TGTGCCAGCAGCTTGGGACTAGGGGAGTACAATGAGCAGTTCTTC.

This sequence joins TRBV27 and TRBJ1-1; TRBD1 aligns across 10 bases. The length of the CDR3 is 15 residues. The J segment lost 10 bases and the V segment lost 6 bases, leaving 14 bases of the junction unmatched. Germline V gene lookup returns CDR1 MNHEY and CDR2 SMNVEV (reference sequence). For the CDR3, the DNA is TGTGCCAGCAGGCCCAACCCGGGGGGACAGGGGAGAGCTTTCTTT. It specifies CASRPNPGGQGRAFF.

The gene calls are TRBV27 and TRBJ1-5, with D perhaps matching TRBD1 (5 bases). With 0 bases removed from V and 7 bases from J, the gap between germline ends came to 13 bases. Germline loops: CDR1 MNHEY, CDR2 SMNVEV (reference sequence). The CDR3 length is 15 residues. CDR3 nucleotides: TGTGCCAGCAGTTTATCAGGGGCCGGGGGGCAGCCCCAGCATTTT. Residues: CASSLSGAGGQPQHF.

In DNA, the CDR3 is TGTGCCAGCAATGGCGGGAGTAAATTAGAGACCCAGTACTTC. Translated, it gives CASNGGSKLETQYF. The genes are TRBV6-5 and TRBJ2-5, with 7 nucleotides matching TRBD2. J lost 4 bases, V lost 7 bases, and 9 bases had no gene match. This CDR3 has 14 amino acids. Germline CDR1 MNHEY, CDR2 SVGAGI.

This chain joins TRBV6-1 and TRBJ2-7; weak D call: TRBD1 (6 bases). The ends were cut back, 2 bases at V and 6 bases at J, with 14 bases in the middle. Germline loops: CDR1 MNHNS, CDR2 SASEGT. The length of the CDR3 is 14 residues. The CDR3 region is CASSEIGTLREQYF. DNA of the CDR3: TGTGCCAGCAGTGAAATTGGGACACTACGCGAGCAGTACTTC.

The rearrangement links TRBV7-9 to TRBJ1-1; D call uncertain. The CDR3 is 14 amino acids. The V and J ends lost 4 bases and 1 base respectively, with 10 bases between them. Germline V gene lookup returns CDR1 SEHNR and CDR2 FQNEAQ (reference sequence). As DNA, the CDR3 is TGTGCCAGCAGCTCCGAAGCGGGGAACACTGAAGCTTTCTTT. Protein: CASSSEAGNTEAFF.

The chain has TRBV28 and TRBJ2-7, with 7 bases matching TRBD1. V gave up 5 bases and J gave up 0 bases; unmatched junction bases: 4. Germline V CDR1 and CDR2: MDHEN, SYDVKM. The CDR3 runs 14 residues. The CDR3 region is CASSLQGSSYEQYF. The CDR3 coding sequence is TGTGCCAGCAGTCTACAGGGGAGCTCCTACGAGCAGTACTTC.

The CDR3 DNA sequence: TGTGCCAGCAGCCCCCGGGGACAGGGTGAAACTGAAGCTTTCTTT. This codes for CASSPRGQGETEAFF. The rearrangement joins TRBV7-9 to TRBJ1-1, with 9 bases fitting TRBD1. Germline V lookup: CDR1 SEHNR, CDR2 FQNEAQ (reference sequence). The ends lost 5 bases at V and 5 bases at J; junction bases unmatched: 9. The CDR3 runs to 15 residues.

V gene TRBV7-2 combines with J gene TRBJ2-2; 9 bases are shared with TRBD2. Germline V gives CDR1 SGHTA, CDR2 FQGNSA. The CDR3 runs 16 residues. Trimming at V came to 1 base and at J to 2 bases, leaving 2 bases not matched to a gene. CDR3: CASSLGGTSNTGELFF. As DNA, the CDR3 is TGTGCCAGCAGCTTAGGGGGGACTAGCAACACCGGGGAGCTGTTTTTT.

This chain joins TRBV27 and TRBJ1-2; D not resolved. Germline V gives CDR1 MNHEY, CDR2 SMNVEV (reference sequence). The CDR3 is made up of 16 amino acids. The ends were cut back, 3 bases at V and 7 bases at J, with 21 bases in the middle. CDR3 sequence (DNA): TGTGCCAGCAGTTTCTCTAGCCCGGGGTTAAAGGGTGGCTACACCTTC. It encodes CASSFSSPGLKGGYTF.